Given below is one T cell receptor (beta chain) in context. These data belong to a study of prognosis after radiotherapy for stage I lung cancer. About the research overall: Six or seven patients presented with squamous cell carcinoma, about 11 with adenocarcinoma. None of the patients had concurrent treatment alongside stereotactic body radiotherapy.

Genomic DNA provided the template from which TCR beta CDR3 was amplified by two-round multiplex PCR. First-round PCR used primers specific to each TRBV and TRBJ gene. Primers of the universal type were employed in the second round of PCR. TCRdb re-called the multiplex PCR reads through MiXCR, storing one row per CDR3 protein. The sample gives about 18,000 distinct CDR3 sequences, about 40% of which show up once; about 39% is in the top ten. With 0 bases removed from V and 11 bases from J, the gap between germline ends came to 9 bases. The CDR3 has 12 residues. CDR1 and CDR2 (germline): SGDLS, YYNGEE. All patients showed node-negative disease on CT and PET/CT and lacked prior chemotherapy, radiotherapy or other malignancies.

The source of this sequence is a donor aged 50 or older with non-small cell lung cancer. J is TRBJ1-3 and V is TRBV9; unclear D gene. The sequencing used PBMCs, collected before or after stereotactic body radiation therapy (not recorded which). CDR3 region: CASSVGPKAIYF. The CDR3 DNA sequence: TGTGCCAGCAGCGTAGGTCCCAAGGCCATATATTTT. Variable domain in full (rest from reference TRBV9 and TRBJ1-3): DSGVTQTPKHLITATGQRVTLRCSPRSGDLSVYWYQQSLDQGLQFLIQYYNGEERAKGNILERFSAQQFPDLHSELNLSSLELGDSALYFCASSVGPKAIYFGEGSWLTVV.